Listed below are T cell receptor beta chains from one sample, sequenced in a study of cytomegalovirus exposure and HLA in healthy donors. The protocol was immunoSEQ multiplex PCR, while the TCRdb copy is restricted to in-frame clones and leaves out a portion. The sample shows 100,000 to 150,000 clones, roughly 15% of them seen only once. The sequencing input was PBMCs. Every receptor here comes from a female donor in good health and CMV-seropositive. Each CDR3 is given with its conserved first and last residue. D genes are given only for firm matches. A clone size is listed for some rows: how often the clone was seen (once, few, many), or a class if it is expanded.

v_call	j_call	d_call	clone_size	cdr3_aa	cdr3_nt
TRBV30	TRBJ2-5	TRBD2	few	CAWSIAGQETQYF	TGTGCCTGGAGTATAGCGGGACAAGAGACCCAGTACTTC
TRBV21-1	TRBJ2-3	NA	few	CASSKVTPPSTDTQYF	TGTGCCAGCAGCAAAGTAACTCCACCAAGCACAGATACGCAGTATTTT
TRBV7-9	TRBJ1-1	NA	NA	CASSKGGVWTEAFF	TGTGCCAGCAGTAAAGGGGGGGTTTGGACTGAAGCTTTCTTT
TRBV9	TRBJ2-5	TRBD2	NA	CASSVGTSPLETQYF	TGTGCCAGCAGCGTAGGGACTAGCCCCCTGGAGACCCAGTACTTC
TRBV5-1	TRBJ1-1	NA	NA	CASSGGGTVVNTEAFF	TGCGCCAGCAGCGGGGGGGGGACCGTCGTGAACACTGAAGCTTTCTTT
TRBV28	TRBJ2-5	NA	NA	CASSLRDYQETQYF	TGTGCCAGCAGTCTAAGGGACTACCAAGAGACCCAGTACTTC
TRBV5-1	TRBJ1-4	NA	few	CASRRTTATNEKLFF	TGCGCCAGCAGGAGGACAACGGCAACTAATGAAAAACTGTTTTTT
TRBV7-6	TRBJ2-7	NA	few	CASSPQPGNNHEQYF	TGTGCCAGCAGCCCACAGCCGGGGAATAACCACGAGCAGTACTTC
TRBV9	TRBJ1-1	TRBD1	NA	CASSVRTGPNTEAFF	TGTGCCAGCAGCGTACGGACAGGACCGAACACTGAAGCTTTCTTT
TRBV2	TRBJ1-4	NA	NA	CASSEAREKLFF	TGTGCCAGCAGTGAAGCGCGAGAAAAACTGTTTTTT
TRBV6-1	TRBJ1-1	NA	NA	CASTARGVTEAFF	TGTGCCAGCACCGCTCGGGGAGTCACTGAAGCTTTCTTT
TRBV4-1	TRBJ2-7	TRBD1	NA	CASSPRIPSTPGQGSSYEQYF	TGCGCCAGCAGCCCCCGAATACCGTCCACTCCGGGACAGGGGAGCTCCTACGAGCAGTACTTC
TRBV2	TRBJ2-7	NA	few	CASSEAPVVPSAGEQYF	TGTGCCAGCAGTGAAGCCCCGGTAGTCCCCTCGGCGGGCGAGCAGTACTTC
TRBV4-1	TRBJ1-5	NA	few	CASSQDNPPGLNQPQHF	TGCGCCAGCAGCCAAGATAATCCCCCCGGGTTGAACCAGCCCCAGCATTTT
TRBV4-2	TRBJ2-6	NA	few	CASSQVLSGANVLTF	TGTGCCAGCAGCCAAGTACTATCTGGGGCCAACGTCCTGACTTTC
TRBV28	TRBJ2-7	TRBD2	NA	CASSLAGGGRYEQYF	TGTGCCAGCAGTTTGGCGGGGGGCGGACGATACGAGCAGTACTTC
TRBV5-1	TRBJ2-7	TRBD2	NA	CASSLAVGSGMAYYEQYF	TGCGCCAGCAGCTTGGCCGTCGGTAGCGGGATGGCCTATTACGAGCAGTACTTC
TRBV19	TRBJ2-1	TRBD2	many	CASSLAGAHYNEQFF	TGTGCCAGTAGCCTAGCGGGCGCTCACTACAATGAGCAGTTCTTC
TRBV5-1	TRBJ1-2	TRBD1	few	CASSLSRGEDGYTF	TGCGCCAGCAGCTTATCCAGGGGGGAGGATGGCTACACCTTC
TRBV7-2	TRBJ2-7	TRBD2	NA	CASSRTSGVAYEQYF	TGTGCCAGCAGCCGGACTAGCGGGGTGGCCTACGAGCAGTACTTC
TRBV6-5	TRBJ1-2	TRBD1	few	CASSPQQGQGGNTF	TGTGCCAGTTCCCCCCAACAGGGACAGGGGGGAAACACCTTC
TRBV29-1	TRBJ2-1	NA	once	CSVLAGNYNEQFF	TGCAGCGTATTGGCGGGGAACTACAATGAGCAGTTCTTC
TRBV7-7	TRBJ2-3	TRBD2	NA	CASSLGWTSADTQYF	TGTGCTAGCAGCTTGGGATGGACTAGCGCAGATACGCAGTATTTT
TRBV29-1	TRBJ2-1	TRBD2	NA	CSGCGLGRADEQFF	TGCAGCGGATGCGGTCTCGGGAGGGCAGATGAGCAGTTCTTC
TRBV25-1	TRBJ2-3	NA	NA	CASSVTDSSINTDTQYF	TGTGCCAGCAGTGTTACGGACAGCTCAATCAACACAGATACGCAGTATTTT
TRBV5-1	TRBJ1-6	TRBD1	few	CASSPRTGFNSPLHF	TGCGCCAGCAGCCCTCGGACAGGGTTTAATTCACCCCTCCACTTT
TRBV7-9	TRBJ1-2	NA	few	CASSLEASLYGYTF	TGTGCCAGCAGCCTAGAAGCATCCCTCTATGGCTACACCTTC
TRBV5-1	TRBJ2-7	TRBD2	few	CASSLELAGGNGQYF	TGCGCCAGCAGCTTGGAACTAGCGGGAGGTAACGGGCAGTACTTC
TRBV5-1	TRBJ2-1	NA	once	CASSSGVVYNEQFF	TGCGCCAGCAGCTCGGGAGTGGTCTACAATGAGCAGTTCTTC
TRBV4-2	TRBJ2-3	NA	NA	CASSQVSGTDTQYF	TGTGCCAGCAGCCAAGTCTCTGGCACAGATACGCAGTATTTT
TRBV6-5	TRBJ2-7	NA	NA	CASSYSSGSYEQYF	TGTGCCAGCAGTTACTCAAGCGGGTCCTACGAGCAGTACTTC
TRBV27	TRBJ2-7	TRBD2	NA	CASSFLPPGLAPSSYEQYF	TGTGCCAGCAGTTTTTTACCCCCGGGACTAGCGCCGAGCTCCTACGAGCAGTACTTC
TRBV6-1	TRBJ2-7	NA	NA	CASSDGQVDEQYF	TGTGCCAGCAGTGATGGGCAGGTAGACGAGCAGTACTTC
TRBV27	TRBJ2-7	TRBD1	NA	CASRRTGASYEQYF	TGTGCCAGCAGACGGACAGGCGCCTCCTACGAGCAGTACTTC
TRBV7-2	TRBJ2-7	NA	few	CASRIQGITYEQYF	TGTGCCAGCAGGATACAGGGAATCACCTACGAGCAGTACTTC
TRBV2	TRBJ2-7	TRBD1	few	CASSGDRGYEQYF	TGTGCCAGCAGTGGGGACAGGGGCTACGAGCAGTACTTC
TRBV6-4	TRBJ2-5	NA	NA	CASSDRGWETQYF	TGTGCCAGCAGTGACAGGGGGTGGGAGACCCAGTACTTC
TRBV5-1	TRBJ2-7	TRBD1	NA	CASSPRRQGYEQYF	TGCGCCAGCAGCCCCAGGAGACAGGGATACGAGCAGTACTTC
TRBV29-1	TRBJ2-2	TRBD2	NA	CSVLSSGVNTGELFF	TGCAGTGTGTTATCTAGCGGGGTGAACACCGGGGAGCTGTTTTTT
TRBV9	TRBJ1-1	NA	NA	CASSHQGNTEAFF	TGTGCCAGCAGTCATCAGGGGAACACTGAAGCTTTCTTT
TRBV5-1	TRBJ2-7	TRBD1	NA	CASSTSPGTGSSGEQYF	TGCGCCAGCAGCACAAGTCCCGGGACAGGGTCCAGTGGCGAGCAGTACTTC
TRBV6-1	TRBJ2-1	NA	few	CASSERDTRSYNEQFF	TGTGCCAGCAGTGAACGGGACACACGATCCTACAATGAGCAGTTCTTC
TRBV19	TRBJ1-1	NA	once	CASRARVMNTEAFF	TGTGCCAGTAGGGCCAGGGTAATGAACACTGAAGCTTTCTTT
TRBV6-5	TRBJ1-1	NA	NA	CASSYGVQGNTEAFF	TGTGCCAGCAGTTACGGGGTTCAGGGGAACACTGAAGCTTTCTTT
TRBV6-6	TRBJ1-4	TRBD1	NA	CASSLGQGNEKLFF	TGTGCCAGCAGCCTGGGACAGGGTAACGAAAAACTGTTTTTT
TRBV2	TRBJ1-5	NA	NA	CASRQELTSNQPQHF	TGTGCCAGCCGACAGGAACTAACTAGCAATCAGCCCCAGCATTTT
TRBV7-8	TRBJ2-2	NA	NA	CASSRNTGELFF	TGTGCCAGCAGCCGGAACACCGGGGAGCTGTTTTTT
TRBV5-1	TRBJ2-7	TRBD1	few	CASSPFAGGGEQYF	TGCGCCAGCAGCCCCTTTGCAGGGGGTGGGGAGCAGTACTTC
TRBV27	TRBJ2-1	TRBD2	few	CASSQRLAGAFDEQFF	TGTGCCAGCAGTCAGAGGCTAGCGGGAGCTTTCGATGAGCAGTTCTTC
TRBV19	TRBJ2-1	NA	NA	CASTHTWGDEQFF	TGTGCCAGTACGCATACTTGGGGAGATGAGCAGTTCTTC
TRBV4-1	TRBJ2-3	NA	NA	CASSHPGGPSTDTQYF	TGCGCCAGCAGCCACCCCGGGGGGCCAAGCACAGATACGCAGTATTTT